These T cell receptor beta chains were read from a single sample in a study of PD-1 blockade in classical Hodgkin lymphoma. Generated by immunoSEQ multiplex PCR, the TCRdb table keeps only in-frame clones and is missing some. This table holds over 85,000 clones, more than 85% found once. The starting material was peripheral blood mononuclear cells (PBMCs), obtained before the fourth cycle of nivolumab. Receptors originate from a human donor with classical Hodgkin lymphoma. Each CDR3 is given without its conserved first and last residue.

TRBV28 | ASSRGQGVGQPQH
TRBV6-4 | ASSLGGPYNEQF
TRBV7-3 | ASSLWGTYNEQF
TRBV10-3 | AISEELEGETQY
TRBV4-1 | ASSLGPGGALIYEQY
TRBV9 | ASSLVGAMNTEAF
TRBV14 | ASSQPGAIYYNEQF
TRBV28 | ASSSLRAPV
TRBV5-1 | ASSFRPGTGIEAF
TRBV7-7 | AVGQGNAGVPYEQY
TRBV14 | ASSPRSGGVTEAF
TRBV18 | ASSRDYEQY
TRBV19 | ASSIGALNTEAF
TRBV5-1 | ASSLEVAGEDTQY
TRBV6-1 | ASSERLVREQY
TRBV28 | ASSLWGFGVVSSYEQY
TRBV10-2 | ASSENRVNTGELF
TRBV5-1 | ASSLGGKLKYEQY
TRBV12-5 | ASGLGLRTRIPNYYEQY
TRBV6-5 | ASSKGLDGTQY
TRBV6-5 | ASRTTARRNTIY
TRBV27 | ASSLAGANVLT
TRBV7-9 | ASSLKSSGRSAHEQY
TRBV6-6 | ASTVAGGSEQY